A single T cell receptor (beta chain) is shown here with its context. The antigen is unknown. 60 Vbeta and 13 Jbeta primers were used in PCR. Sequencing was performed with immunoSEQ multiplex PCR; in TCRdb, only in-frame clones are kept and a portion is missing. This sample has more than 60,000 clones, with under 85% found just once. The data belong to a study of cytomegalovirus exposure and HLA in healthy donors. Findings and limits, study-wide: Presence/absence analysis assumed near-uniform sequencing depth across donors. In a later analysis, TCR beta V- and J-gene trimming showed a link to a missense DCLRE1C variant. Indistinguishable V segments, including TRBV6-2 and TRBV6-3, were excluded.

With 0 bases removed from V and 9 bases from J, the gap between germline ends came to 9 bases. The CDR3 loop spans 13 amino acids. Germline V CDR1 and CDR2: SNHLY, FYNNEI. Sequenced sample: PBMCs. The clonotype comes from a woman in her twenties or thirties in good health and CMV-seronegative. The chain employs TRBV2 and TRBJ2-1; TRBD1 might be the D (5 bases). CDR3 coding DNA: TGTGCCAGCAGTGAAGCGCGGCAGGGTGAGCAGTTCTTC. Protein product: CASSEARQGEQFF.